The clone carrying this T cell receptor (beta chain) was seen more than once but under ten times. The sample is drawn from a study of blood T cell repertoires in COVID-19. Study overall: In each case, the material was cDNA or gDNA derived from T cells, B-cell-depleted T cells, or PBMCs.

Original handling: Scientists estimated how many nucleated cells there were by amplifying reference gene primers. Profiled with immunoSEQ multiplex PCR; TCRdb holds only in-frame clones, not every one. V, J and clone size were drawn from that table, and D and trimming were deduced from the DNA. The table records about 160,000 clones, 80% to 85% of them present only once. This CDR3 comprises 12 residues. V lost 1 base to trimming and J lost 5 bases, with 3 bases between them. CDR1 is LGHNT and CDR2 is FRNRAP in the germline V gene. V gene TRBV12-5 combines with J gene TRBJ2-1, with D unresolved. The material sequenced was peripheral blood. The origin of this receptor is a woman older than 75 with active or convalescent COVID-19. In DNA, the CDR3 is TGTGCTAGTGGTTTGGCCAACAATGAGCAGTTCTTC. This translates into CASGLANNEQFF.